This T cell receptor (beta chain) appears in the sequencing data of a study of PD-L1 blockade in urothelial cancer. Germline V gives CDR1 SGHDT, CDR2 YYEEEE. J was trimmed by 4 bases and V by 1 base; bases with no gene match: 11. This CDR3 spans 18 amino acids. TCRdb keeps only in-frame clones here, not all; method: immunoSEQ multiplex PCR. The sample records roughly 100,000 clones, about 85% being singletons. The sample was PBMCs, taken around atezolizumab (anti-PD-L1) treatment. V usage is TRBV5-6 and J usage is TRBJ2-1; 10 bases line up with TRBD2. The receptor's source is a man between 50 and 59 years old with urothelial cancer. CDR3 in DNA: TGTGCCAGCAGCTTGCAGGGGGCGAGCGGGAGGGGTTACAATGAGCAGTTCTTC. Translating it yields CASSLQGASGRGYNEQFF.